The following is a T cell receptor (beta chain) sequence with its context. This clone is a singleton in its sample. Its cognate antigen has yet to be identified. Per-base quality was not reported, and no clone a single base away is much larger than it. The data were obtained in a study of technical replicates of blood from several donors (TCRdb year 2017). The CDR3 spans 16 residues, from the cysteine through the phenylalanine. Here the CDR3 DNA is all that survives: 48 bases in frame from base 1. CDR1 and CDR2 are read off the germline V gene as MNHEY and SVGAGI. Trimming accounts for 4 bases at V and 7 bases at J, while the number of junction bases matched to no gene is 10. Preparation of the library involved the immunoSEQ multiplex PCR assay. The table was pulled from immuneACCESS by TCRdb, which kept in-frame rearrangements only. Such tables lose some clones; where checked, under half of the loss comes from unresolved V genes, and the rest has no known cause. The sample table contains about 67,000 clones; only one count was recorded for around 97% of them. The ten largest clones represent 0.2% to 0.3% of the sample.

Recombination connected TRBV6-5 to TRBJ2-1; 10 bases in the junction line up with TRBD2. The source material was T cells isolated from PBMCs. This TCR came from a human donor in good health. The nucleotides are TGTGCCAGCAGTTTGACGACTAGCGGGCCAGCGAATGAGCAGTTCTTC. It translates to CASSLTTSGPANEQFF.